The clone carrying this T cell receptor beta chain came up a few times. Other DNA sequences in the same sample also yield this CDR3. The length of the CDR3 is 16 residues. Trimming removed 0 bases from V and 6 bases from J, with 16 bases in between. Germline CDR1 is LNHNV and CDR2 is YYDKDF (reference sequence). TCRdb reanalyzed the PCR reads via MiXCR. The sample lists about 25,000 clones, 22% seen once, with over 6.5% in the top ten. The entire patient cohort was treatment-naive prior to thyroid surgery. This sample was taken from a study of metastatic and nonmetastatic thyroid tumors. The chain employs TRBV15 and TRBJ2-3, with D perhaps being TRBD1 or TRBD2 (5 bases each). The TCR sequence derives from a female donor with papillary thyroid cancer or a benign thyroid nodule (not recorded which). Some clones in this sample may be carry-over from other donors' samples. The sequencing input was blood. CDR3 in amino acids: CATSRDPGLAADTQYF. The CDR3 coding sequence is TGTGCCACCAGCAGAGATCCGGGGCTAGCTGCCGATACGCAGTATTTT.